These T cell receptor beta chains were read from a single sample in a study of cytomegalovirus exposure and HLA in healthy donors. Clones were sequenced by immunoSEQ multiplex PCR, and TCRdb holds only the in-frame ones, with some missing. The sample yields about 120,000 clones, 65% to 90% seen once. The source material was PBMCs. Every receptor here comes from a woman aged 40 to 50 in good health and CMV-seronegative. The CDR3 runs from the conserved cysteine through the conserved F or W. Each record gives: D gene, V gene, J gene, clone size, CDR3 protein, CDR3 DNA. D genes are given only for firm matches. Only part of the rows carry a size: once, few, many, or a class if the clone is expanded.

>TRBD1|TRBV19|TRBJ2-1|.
CASSVKDRVIYEQFF
TGTGCCAGTAGTGTCAAGGACAGGGTAATCTATGAGCAGTTCTTC
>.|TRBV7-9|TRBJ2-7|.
CASSPSLFGLDSYEQYF
TGTGCCAGCAGCCCCTCCTTATTCGGTCTTGACTCCTACGAGCAGTACTTC
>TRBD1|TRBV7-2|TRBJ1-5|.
CASSRDRDNQPQHF
TGTGCCAGCAGTCGGGACAGGGACAATCAGCCCCAGCATTTT
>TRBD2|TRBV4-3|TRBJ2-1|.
CASSHLIAGTSGVGEQFF
TGCGCCAGCAGCCACCTCATCGCCGGGACTAGCGGGGTGGGTGAGCAGTTCTTC
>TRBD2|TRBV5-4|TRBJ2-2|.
CASSLARLAGTGELFF
TGTGCCAGCAGCTTGGCCCGGCTAGCGGGAACCGGGGAGCTGTTTTTT
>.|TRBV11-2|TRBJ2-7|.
CASSLVYGDSYEQYF
TGTGCCAGCAGCTTAGTTTACGGGGACTCCTACGAGCAGTACTTC
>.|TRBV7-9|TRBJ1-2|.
CASSLERVGATGYTF
TGTGCCAGCAGCTTAGAAAGAGTAGGAGCAACTGGCTACACCTTC
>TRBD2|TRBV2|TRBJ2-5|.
CASSGMGLAIQETQYF
TGTGCCAGCAGTGGGATGGGACTAGCCATACAAGAGACCCAGTACTTC
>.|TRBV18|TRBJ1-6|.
CAGSPTGGNNSPLHF
TGTGCCGGCTCACCAACTGGGGGCAATAATTCACCCCTCCACTTT
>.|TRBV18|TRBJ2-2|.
CASSPLDRGAQTGELFF
TGTGCCAGCTCACCACTGGATCGGGGGGCGCAAACCGGGGAGCTGTTTTTT
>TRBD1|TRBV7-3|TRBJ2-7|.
CASSLKQGLEQYF
TGTGCCAGCAGCCTCAAACAGGGGCTCGAGCAGTACTTC
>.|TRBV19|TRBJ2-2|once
CASRSSGGLNTGELFF
TGTGCCAGCAGATCATCGGGCGGGCTGAACACCGGGGAGCTGTTTTTT
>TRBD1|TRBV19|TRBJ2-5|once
CASSIRTGDVRETQYF
TGTGCCAGTAGTATAAGGACAGGGGACGTCCGAGAGACCCAGTACTTC
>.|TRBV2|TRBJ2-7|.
CASSVLSSSGEQYF
TGTGCCAGCAGTGTTCTAAGTAGCTCTGGCGAGCAGTACTTC
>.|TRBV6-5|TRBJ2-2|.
CASSSRGLGTGELFF
TGTGCCAGCAGTTCCAGGGGATTAGGTACCGGGGAGCTGTTTTTT
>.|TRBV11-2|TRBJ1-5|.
CASSLDLADQPQHF
TGTGCCAGCAGCTTAGATCTCGCGGATCAGCCCCAGCATTTT
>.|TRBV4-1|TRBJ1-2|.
CASSQAFVGGTNYGYTF
TGCGCCAGCAGCCAAGCTTTCGTGGGGGGAACTAACTATGGCTACACCTTC
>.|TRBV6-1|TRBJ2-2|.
CASSEAIQGKGELFF
TGTGCCAGCAGTGAGGCGATACAGGGCAAGGGGGAGCTGTTTTTT
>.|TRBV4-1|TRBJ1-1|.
CASSQQGNANTEAFF
TGCGCCAGCAGCCAACAGGGGAACGCGAACACTGAAGCTTTCTTT
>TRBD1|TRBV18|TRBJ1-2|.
CASSPTGQGYGYTF
TGTGCCAGCTCACCAACGGGACAGGGCTATGGCTACACCTTC
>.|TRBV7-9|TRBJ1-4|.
CASSLGVTGPSTNEKLFF
TGTGCCAGCAGCTTAGGGGTAACAGGACCCTCAACTAATGAAAAACTGTTTTTT
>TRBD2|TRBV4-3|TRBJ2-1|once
CASSQEDGDWGLAAYNEQFF
TGCGCCAGCAGCCAAGAAGACGGAGACTGGGGACTAGCGGCTTACAATGAGCAGTTCTTC
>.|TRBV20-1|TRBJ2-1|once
CSAEAHNEQFF
TGCAGTGCCGAAGCCCACAATGAGCAGTTCTTC
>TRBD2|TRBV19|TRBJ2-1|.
CASSIDRGLANRNEQFF
TGTGCCAGTAGTATAGACAGAGGACTAGCGAATCGCAATGAGCAGTTCTTC
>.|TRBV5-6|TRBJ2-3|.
CASSAGRGATDTQYF
TGTGCCAGCAGCGCTGGTCGGGGGGCCACAGATACGCAGTATTTT
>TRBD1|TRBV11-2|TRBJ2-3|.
CASSLVPTGVGTDTQYF
TGTGCCAGCAGCTTAGTTCCGACAGGGGTCGGGACAGATACGCAGTATTTT
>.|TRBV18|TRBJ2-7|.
CASSPQDMSYEQYF
TGTGCCAGCTCACCCCAGGACATGTCCTACGAGCAGTACTTC
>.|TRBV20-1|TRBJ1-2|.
CSAGRADGYTF
TGCAGTGCTGGGAGGGCGGATGGCTACACCTTC
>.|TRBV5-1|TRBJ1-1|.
CASMLAIGGITEAFF
TGCGCCAGCATGTTGGCGATTGGCGGAATCACTGAAGCTTTCTTT
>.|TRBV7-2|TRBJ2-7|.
CASSLAHSSPYEQYF
TGTGCCAGCAGCTTAGCGCATAGCAGCCCCTACGAGCAGTACTTC
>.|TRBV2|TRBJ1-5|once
CASSESGDSNQPQHF
TGTGCCAGCAGTGAATCGGGAGATAGCAATCAGCCCCAGCATTTT
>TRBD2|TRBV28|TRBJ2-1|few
CASSPLSGTRNNEQFF
TGTGCCAGCAGTCCCCTTAGCGGGACCCGGAACAATGAGCAGTTCTTC
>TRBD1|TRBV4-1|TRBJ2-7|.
CASSPTTGTGRYEQYF
TGCGCCAGCAGCCCGACGACTGGGACAGGGCGATACGAGCAGTACTTC
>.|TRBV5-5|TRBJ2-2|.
CASSLVVTSTGELFF
TGTGCCAGCAGCTTGGTTGTGACTAGCACCGGGGAGCTGTTTTTT
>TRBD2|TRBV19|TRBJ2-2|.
CASSQKPGLAMRTGELFF
TGTGCCAGTAGTCAAAAGCCGGGACTAGCGATGAGGACCGGGGAGCTGTTTTTT
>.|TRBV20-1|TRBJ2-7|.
CSARSTYEQYF
TGCAGTGCCCGGAGTACCTACGAGCAGTACTTC
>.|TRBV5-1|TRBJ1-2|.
CASSLVSGESYGYTF
TGCGCCAGCAGCTTGGTTTCAGGGGAATCTTATGGCTACACCTTC
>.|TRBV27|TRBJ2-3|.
CASSGAHGPDTQYF
TGTGCCAGCAGTGGGGCGCACGGTCCAGATACGCAGTATTTT
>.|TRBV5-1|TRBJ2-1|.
CASSYQGTSSSYNEQFF
TGCGCCAGCAGCTATCAGGGGACGTCCAGCTCCTACAATGAGCAGTTCTTC
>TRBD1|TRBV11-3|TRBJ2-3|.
CASSGGQGGLDTQYF
TGTGCCAGCAGCGGAGGACAGGGGGGGCTGGATACGCAGTATTTT